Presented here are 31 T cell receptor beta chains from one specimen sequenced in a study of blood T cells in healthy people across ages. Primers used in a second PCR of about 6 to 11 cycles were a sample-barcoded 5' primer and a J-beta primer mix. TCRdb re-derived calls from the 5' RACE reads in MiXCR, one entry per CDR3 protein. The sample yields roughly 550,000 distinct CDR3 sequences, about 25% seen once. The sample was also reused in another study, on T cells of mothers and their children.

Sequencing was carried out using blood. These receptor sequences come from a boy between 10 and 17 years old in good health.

The CDR3, as DNA: TGCGCCAGCAGCCAAGATAGTCGGTGGACGGGGGACTCCTACAATGAGCAGTTCTTC. Translated, it gives CASSQDSRWTGDSYNEQFF. The chain combines TRBV4-1 with TRBJ2-1; D perhaps matches TRBD2 (6 bases). V gave up 0 bases and J gave up 0 bases, with 18 bases separating them. Germline V lookup: CDR1 MGHRA, CDR2 YSYEKL. The CDR3 is made up of 19 amino acids.

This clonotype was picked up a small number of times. The CDR3 sequence is CASSSGGEGEQYF. Written as DNA, the CDR3 is TGTGCCAGCAGCTCGGGGGGCGAAGGCGAGCAGTACTTC. The V and J genes are TRBV9 and TRBJ2-7; tentatively, D is TRBD2 (7 bases). The length of the CDR3 is 13 residues. CDR1 and CDR2 from the germline V gene are SGDLS and YYNGEE. The V end was cut by 4 bases, the J end by 6 bases, with 14 bases between.

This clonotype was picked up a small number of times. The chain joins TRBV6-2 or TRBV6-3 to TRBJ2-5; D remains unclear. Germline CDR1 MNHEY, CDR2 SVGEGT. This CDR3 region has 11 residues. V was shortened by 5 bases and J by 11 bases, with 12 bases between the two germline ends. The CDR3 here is CASSRITEQYF. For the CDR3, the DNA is TGTGCCAGCAGTAGAATTACGGAGCAGTACTTC.

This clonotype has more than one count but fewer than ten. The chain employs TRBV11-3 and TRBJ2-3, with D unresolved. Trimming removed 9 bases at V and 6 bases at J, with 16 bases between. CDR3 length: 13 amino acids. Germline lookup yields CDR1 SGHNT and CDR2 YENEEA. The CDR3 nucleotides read TGTGCCAGTAGTTTTAGGGCGACTGATACGCAGTATTTT. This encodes CASSFRATDTQYF. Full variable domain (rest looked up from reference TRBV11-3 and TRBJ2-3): EAGVVQSPRYKIIEKKQPVAFWCNPISGHNTLYWYLQNLGQGPELLIRYENEEAVDDSQLPKDRFSAERLKGVDSTLKIQPAELGDSAVYLCASSFRATDTQYFGPGTRLTVL.

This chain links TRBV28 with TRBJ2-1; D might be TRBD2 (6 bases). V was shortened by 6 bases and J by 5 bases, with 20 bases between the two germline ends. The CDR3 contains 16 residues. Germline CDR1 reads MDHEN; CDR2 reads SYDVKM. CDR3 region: CASSSVHSGPHNEQFF. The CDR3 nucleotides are TGTGCCAGCAGCTCGGTTCATAGCGGACCACACAATGAGCAGTTCTTC. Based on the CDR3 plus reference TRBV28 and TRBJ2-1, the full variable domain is DVKVTQSSRYLVKRTGEKVFLECVQDMDHENMFWYRQDPGLGLRLIYFSYDVKMKEKGDIPEGYSVSREKKERFSLILESASTNQTSMYLCASSSVHSGPHNEQFFGPGTRLTVL.

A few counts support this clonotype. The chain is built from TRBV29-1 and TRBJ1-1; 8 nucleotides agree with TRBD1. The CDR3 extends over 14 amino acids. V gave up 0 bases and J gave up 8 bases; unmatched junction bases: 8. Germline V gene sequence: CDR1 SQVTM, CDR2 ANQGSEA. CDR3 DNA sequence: TGCAGCGTTGAAGAAAGAAGAAACAGGGGGGAAGCTTTCTTT. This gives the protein CSVEERRNRGEAFF.

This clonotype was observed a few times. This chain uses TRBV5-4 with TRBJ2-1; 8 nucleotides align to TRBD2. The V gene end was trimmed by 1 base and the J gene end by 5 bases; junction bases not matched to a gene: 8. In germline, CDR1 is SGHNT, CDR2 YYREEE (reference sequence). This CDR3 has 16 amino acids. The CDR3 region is CASSLSGGSIHNEQFF. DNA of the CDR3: TGTGCCAGCAGCTTGAGCGGGGGCTCGATTCACAATGAGCAGTTCTTC.

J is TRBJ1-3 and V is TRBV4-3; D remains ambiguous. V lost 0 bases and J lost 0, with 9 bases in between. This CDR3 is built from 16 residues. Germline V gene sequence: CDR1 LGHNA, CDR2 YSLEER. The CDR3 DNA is TGCGCCAGCAGCCAAGATCAGGTCATCTCTGGAAACACCATATATTTT. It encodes CASSQDQVISGNTIYF.

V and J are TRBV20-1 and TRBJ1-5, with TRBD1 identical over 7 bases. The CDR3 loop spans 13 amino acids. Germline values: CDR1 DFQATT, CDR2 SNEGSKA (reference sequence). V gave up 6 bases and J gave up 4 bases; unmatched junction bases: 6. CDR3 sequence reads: CSARDSLNQPQHF. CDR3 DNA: TGCAGTGCGCGGGACAGCTTAAATCAGCCCCAGCATTTT.

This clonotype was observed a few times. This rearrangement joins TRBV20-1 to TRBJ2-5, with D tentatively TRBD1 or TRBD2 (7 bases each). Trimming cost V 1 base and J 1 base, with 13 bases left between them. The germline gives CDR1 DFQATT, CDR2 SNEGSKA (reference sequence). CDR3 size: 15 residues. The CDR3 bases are TGCAGTGCTAGAGGGCAGGGGGGGCCCCAAGAGACCCAGTACTTC. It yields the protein CSARGQGGPQETQYF.

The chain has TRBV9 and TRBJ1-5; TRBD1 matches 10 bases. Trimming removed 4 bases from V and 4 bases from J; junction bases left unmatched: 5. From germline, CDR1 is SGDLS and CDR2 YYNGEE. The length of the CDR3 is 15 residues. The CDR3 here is CASSFPGQGNQPQHF. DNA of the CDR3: TGTGCCAGCAGCTTTCCGGGACAGGGGAATCAGCCCCAGCATTTT. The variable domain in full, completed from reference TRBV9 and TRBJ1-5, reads DSGVTQTPKHLITATGQRVTLRCSPRSGDLSVYWYQQSLDQGLQFLIQYYNGEERAKGNILERFSAQQFPDLHSELNLSSLELGDSALYFCASSFPGQGNQPQHFGDGTRLSIL.

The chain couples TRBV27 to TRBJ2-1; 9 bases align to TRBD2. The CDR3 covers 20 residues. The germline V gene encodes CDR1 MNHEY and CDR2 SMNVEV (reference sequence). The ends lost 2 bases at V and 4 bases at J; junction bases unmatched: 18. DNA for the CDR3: TGTGCCAGCAGTTTAGAGGGTACTGGCGGGGGGGCCCCGGTTTACAATGAGCAGTTCTTC. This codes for CASSLEGTGGGAPVYNEQFF.

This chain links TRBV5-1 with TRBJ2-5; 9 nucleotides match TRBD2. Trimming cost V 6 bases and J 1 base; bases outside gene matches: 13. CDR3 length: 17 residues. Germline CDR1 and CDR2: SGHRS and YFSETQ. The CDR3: CASTSAGGTSLQETQYF. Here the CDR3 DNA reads TGCGCCAGCACCAGCGCGGGGGGGACTTCCCTCCAAGAGACCCAGTACTTC.

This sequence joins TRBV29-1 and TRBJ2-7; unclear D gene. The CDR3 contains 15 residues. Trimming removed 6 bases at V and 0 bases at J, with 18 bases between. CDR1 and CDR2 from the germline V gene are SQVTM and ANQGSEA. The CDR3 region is CSVFSLAESSYEQYF. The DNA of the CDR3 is TGCAGCGTGTTCTCACTGGCGGAGAGCTCCTACGAGCAGTACTTC.

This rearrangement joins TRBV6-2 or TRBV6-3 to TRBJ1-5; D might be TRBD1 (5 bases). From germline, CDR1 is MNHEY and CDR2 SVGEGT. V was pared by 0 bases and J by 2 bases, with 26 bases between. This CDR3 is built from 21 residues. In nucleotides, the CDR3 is TGTGCCAGCAGTTACTCAAATTCCCGGGACCCCTGGCGGGTTGGCAATCAGCCCCAGCATTTT. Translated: CASSYSNSRDPWRVGNQPQHF.

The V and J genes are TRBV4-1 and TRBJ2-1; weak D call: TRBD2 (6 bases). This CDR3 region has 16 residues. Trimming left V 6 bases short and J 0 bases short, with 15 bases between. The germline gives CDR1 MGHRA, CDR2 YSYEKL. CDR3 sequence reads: CASSRLPGDSYNEQFF. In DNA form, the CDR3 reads TGCGCCAGCAGTCGGCTCCCGGGGGACTCCTACAATGAGCAGTTCTTC.

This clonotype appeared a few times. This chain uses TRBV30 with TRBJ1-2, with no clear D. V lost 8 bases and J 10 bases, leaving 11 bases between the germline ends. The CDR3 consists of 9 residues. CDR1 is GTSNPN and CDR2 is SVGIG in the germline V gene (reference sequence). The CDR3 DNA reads TGTGCCGGCCTCAAAGTCTACACCTTC. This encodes CAGLKVYTF. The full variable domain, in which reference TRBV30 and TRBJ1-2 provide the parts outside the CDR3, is SQTIHQWPATLVQPVGSPLSLECTVEGTSNPNLYWYRQAAGRGLQLLFYSVGIGQISSEVPQNLSASRPQDRQFILSSKKLLLSDSGFYLCAGLKVYTFGSGTRLTVV.

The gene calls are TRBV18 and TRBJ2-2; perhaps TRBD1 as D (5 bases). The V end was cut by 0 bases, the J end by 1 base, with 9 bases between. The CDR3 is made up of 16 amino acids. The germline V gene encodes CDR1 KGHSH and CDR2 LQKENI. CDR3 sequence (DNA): TGTGCCAGCTCACCACCCGGACACTTGAACACCGGGGAGCTGTTTTTT. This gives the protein CASSPPGHLNTGELFF.

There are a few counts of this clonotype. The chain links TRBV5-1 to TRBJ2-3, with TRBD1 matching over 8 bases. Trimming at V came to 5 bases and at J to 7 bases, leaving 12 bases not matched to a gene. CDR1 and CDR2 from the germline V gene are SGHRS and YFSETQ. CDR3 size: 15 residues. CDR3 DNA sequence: TGCGCCAGCAGATTAGGGACAGGCGCCGCACATACGCAGTATTTT. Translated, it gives CASRLGTGAAHTQYF.

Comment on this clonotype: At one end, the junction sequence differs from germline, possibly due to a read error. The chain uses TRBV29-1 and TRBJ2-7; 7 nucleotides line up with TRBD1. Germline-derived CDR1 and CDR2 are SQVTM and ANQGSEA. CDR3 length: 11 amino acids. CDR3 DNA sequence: TGCAGCGTCGGGACAGCATTCGAGCAGTGCTTC. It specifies CSVGTAFEQCF.

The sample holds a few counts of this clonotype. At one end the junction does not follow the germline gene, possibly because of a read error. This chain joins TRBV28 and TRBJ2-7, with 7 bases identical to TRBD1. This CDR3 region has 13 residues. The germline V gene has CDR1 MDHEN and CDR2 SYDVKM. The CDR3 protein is CASSRDSSYEQHF. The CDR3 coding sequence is TGTGCCAGCAGTCGGGACAGTTCCTACGAGCAGCACTTC.

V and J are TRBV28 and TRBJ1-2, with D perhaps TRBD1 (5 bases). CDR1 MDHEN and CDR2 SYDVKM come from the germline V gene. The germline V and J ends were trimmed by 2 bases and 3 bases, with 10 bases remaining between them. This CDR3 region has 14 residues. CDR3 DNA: TGTGCCAGCAGTTTAGACAGTGCTGACTATGGCTACACCTTC. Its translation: CASSLDSADYGYTF.

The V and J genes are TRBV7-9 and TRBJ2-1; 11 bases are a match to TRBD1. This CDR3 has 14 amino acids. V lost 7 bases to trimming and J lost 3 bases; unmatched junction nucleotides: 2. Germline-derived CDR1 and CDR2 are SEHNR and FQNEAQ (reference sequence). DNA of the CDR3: TGTGCCAGCAAAGGGACAGGGGGCTACAATGAGCAGTTCTTC. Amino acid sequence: CASKGTGGYNEQFF.

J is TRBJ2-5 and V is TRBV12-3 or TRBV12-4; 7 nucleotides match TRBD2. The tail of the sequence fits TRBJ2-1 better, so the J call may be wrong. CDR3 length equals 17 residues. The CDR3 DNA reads TGTGCCAGCAGTTTAGGGCCCCCGGGCGGGAGTCTGGGCGAGCAGTTCTTC. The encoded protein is CASSLGPPGGSLGEQFF.

CDR3 amino acids: CASSLGQGLAAYEQYF. CDR3 sequence (DNA): TGCGCCAGCAGCTTGGGCCAGGGACTAGCGGCCTACGAGCAGTACTTC. The chain carries TRBV5-1 and TRBJ2-7; 11 nucleotides line up with TRBD2. Germline V lookup: CDR1 SGHRS, CDR2 YFSETQ. Trimming at V came to 0 bases and at J to 2 bases, leaving 4 bases not matched to a gene. The CDR3 totals 16 residues.

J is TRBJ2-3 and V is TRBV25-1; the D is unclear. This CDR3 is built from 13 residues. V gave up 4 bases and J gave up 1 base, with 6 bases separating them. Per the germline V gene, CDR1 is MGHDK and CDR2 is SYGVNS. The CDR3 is CASSVSGTDTQYF. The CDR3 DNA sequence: TGTGCCAGCAGTGTATCGGGCACAGATACGCAGTATTTT.

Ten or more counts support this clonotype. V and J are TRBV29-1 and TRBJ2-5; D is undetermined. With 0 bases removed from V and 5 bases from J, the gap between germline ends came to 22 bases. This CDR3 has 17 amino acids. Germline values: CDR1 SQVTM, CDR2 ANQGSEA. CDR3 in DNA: TGCAGCGTTGAAGATCTCCCCGGAACGCCGGTCGGGGAGACCCAGTACTTC. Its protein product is CSVEDLPGTPVGETQYF.

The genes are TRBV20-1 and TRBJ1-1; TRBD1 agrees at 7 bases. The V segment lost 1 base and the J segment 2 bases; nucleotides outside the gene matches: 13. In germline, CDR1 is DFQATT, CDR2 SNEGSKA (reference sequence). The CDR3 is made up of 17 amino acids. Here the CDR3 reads CSARGPKSQGRNTEAFF. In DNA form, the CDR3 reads TGCAGTGCTAGAGGCCCCAAATCACAGGGGAGAAACACTGAAGCTTTCTTT.

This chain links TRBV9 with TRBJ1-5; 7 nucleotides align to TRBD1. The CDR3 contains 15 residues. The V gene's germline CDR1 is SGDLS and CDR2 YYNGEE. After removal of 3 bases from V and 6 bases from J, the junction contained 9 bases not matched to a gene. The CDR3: CASSAEGALGQPQHF. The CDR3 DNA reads TGTGCCAGCAGCGCAGAGGGGGCTCTCGGTCAGCCCCAGCATTTT.

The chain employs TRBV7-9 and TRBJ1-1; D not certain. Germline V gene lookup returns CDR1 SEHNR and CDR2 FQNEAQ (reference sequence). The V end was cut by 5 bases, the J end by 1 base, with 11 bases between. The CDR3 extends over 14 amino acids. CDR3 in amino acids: CASSPRTENTEAFF. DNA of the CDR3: TGTGCCAGCAGCCCTAGGACTGAGAACACTGAAGCTTTCTTT.

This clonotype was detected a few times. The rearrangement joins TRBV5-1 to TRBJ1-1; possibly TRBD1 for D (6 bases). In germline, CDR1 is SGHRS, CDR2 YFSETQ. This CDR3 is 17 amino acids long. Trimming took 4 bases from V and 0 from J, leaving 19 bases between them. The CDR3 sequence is CASSLAGGSLLNTEAFF. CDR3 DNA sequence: TGCGCCAGCAGCCTGGCGGGGGGCTCTCTTTTGAACACTGAAGCTTTCTTT.